This T cell receptor (beta chain) was identified during a study of graft-versus-host responses after intestinal transplantation. Study results and limitations: Recipient marrow contained GvH clones, some of which appeared first in ileum or blood.

As for this clone: Its matching antigen is unknown.

Profiling relied on immunoSEQ multiplex PCR, and the TCRdb table lists in-frame clones only, not all of them. The table includes 90,000 to 130,000 clones, 85% to 95% detected once. Germline CDR1 is MDHEN and CDR2 is SYDVKM. The CDR3 is made up of 17 amino acids. V lost 2 bases and J 6 bases, leaving 19 bases between the germline ends. The J gene is TRBJ1-4, the V gene TRBV28; D gene uncertain. Sequencing was performed on unstimulated CD8+ T cells sorted from spleen or lymph node cells, taken before intestinal transplant. The clonotype originates from a human donor who received an intestinal transplant. CDR3 sequence: CASSLPTEKLGDEKLFF. CDR3 in DNA: TGTGCCAGCAGTTTACCAACCGAGAAGTTAGGCGATGAAAAACTGTTTTTT. Full variable domain (rest looked up from reference TRBV28 and TRBJ1-4): DVKVTQSSRYLVKRTGEKVFLECVQDMDHENMFWYRQDPGLGLRLIYFSYDVKMKEKGDIPEGYSVSREKKERFSLILESASTNQTSMYLCASSLPTEKLGDEKLFFGSGTQLSVL.